What follows are 19 T cell receptor beta chains derived from one specimen sequenced in a study of T cell changes during pregnancy in multiple sclerosis. Sequencing was performed with immunoSEQ multiplex PCR; in TCRdb, only in-frame clones are kept and a portion is missing. Among about 69,000 clones, 75% to 95% were seen once, and the ten largest hold 0.29%. The sequenced sample was CD4+ T cells from peripheral blood mononuclear cells, obtained in the third trimester of pregnancy. These receptors all come from a female donor in good health, enrolled as a control in a pregnancy study.

This clone was counted only a few times. The J gene is TRBJ1-2, the V gene TRBV5-5, with D unclear. The V gene lost 0 bases and the J gene lost 4 bases, with 16 bases spanning the gap. In germline, CDR1 is SGHKS, CDR2 YYEKEE (reference sequence). This CDR3 comprises 16 residues. CDR3 sequence: CASSLAHAQRSYGYTF. The CDR3 nucleotides are TGTGCCAGCAGCTTGGCACATGCGCAACGGAGCTATGGCTACACCTTC.

This clone appeared once. J is TRBJ2-7 and V is TRBV21-1; TRBD1, as called in the table, went unchecked against the DNA. TRBV21-1 represents a pseudogene. The CDR3 is made up of 16 amino acids. For the CDR3, the DNA is TGTGCCAGCAGCAAAGTGTGGAACAGGGTACACTACGAGCAGTACTTC. Its protein product is CASSKVWNRVHYEQYF.

V is TRBV13 and J is TRBJ2-1, with D possibly TRBD1 on 5 matching bases. This CDR3 contains 17 residues. The V end was cut by 4 bases, the J end by 4 bases, with 20 bases between. Germline V CDR1 and CDR2: PRHDT, FYEKMQ (reference sequence). This CDR3 reads CASSSTTAQRGYNEQFF. The CDR3 bases are TGTGCCAGCAGCTCCACCACCGCTCAAAGGGGTTACAATGAGCAGTTCTTC.

The chain uses TRBV9 and TRBJ2-2, with D possibly matching TRBD2 (5 bases). CDR3 size: 15 residues. Trimming removed 1 base at V and 1 base at J, with 8 bases between. Germline CDR1 SGDLS, CDR2 YYNGEE. The CDR3 loop reads CASSVSGVNTGELFF. In nucleotides, the CDR3 is TGTGCCAGCAGCGTAAGCGGTGTGAACACCGGGGAGCTGTTTTTT.

The CDR3 DNA is TGTGCCAGCAGCCGGGGGCTTACAGGGGACACTGAAGCTTTCTTT. It codes for CASSRGLTGDTEAFF. The chain links TRBV5-4 to TRBJ1-1; 7 positions agree with TRBD1. The CDR3 consists of 15 residues. Trimming at V came to 4 bases and at J to 3 bases, leaving 9 bases not matched to a gene. Germline V gene lookup returns CDR1 SGHNT and CDR2 YYREEE (reference sequence).

This chain links TRBV15 with TRBJ1-5, with D uncertain. There are 15 residues in the CDR3. Deletions cut 0 bases from V and 0 bases from J, with 6 bases between. In germline, CDR1 is LNHNV, CDR2 YYDKDF (reference sequence). The CDR3 here is CATSRDVYSNQPQHF. In DNA, the CDR3 is TGTGCCACCAGCAGAGATGTGTATAGCAATCAGCCCCAGCATTTT.

This chain links TRBV2 with TRBJ1-2; 9 nucleotides agree with TRBD1. This CDR3 has 13 amino acids. Per the germline V gene, CDR1 is SNHLY and CDR2 is FYNNEI. The V segment lost 6 bases and the J segment 6 bases; nucleotides outside the gene matches: 5. The DNA for the CDR3 is TGTGCCAGCAGGGGACAGGGTTGGGATGGCTACACCTTC. The encoded protein is CASRGQGWDGYTF. Looking up the rest from reference TRBV2 and TRBJ1-2 gives the full variable domain: EPEVTQTPSHQVTQMGQEVILRCVPISNHLYFYWYRQILGQKVEFLVSFYNNEISEKSEIFDDQFSVERPDGSNFTLKIRSTKLEDSAMYFCASRGQGWDGYTFGSGTRLTVV.

V usage is TRBV5-1 and J usage is TRBJ2-2; D may be TRBD1 (6 bases). The CDR3 extends over 15 amino acids. The V end lost 4 bases, the J end lost 5 bases, and 15 bases lay between the germline ends. Germline CDR1 and CDR2: SGHRS and YFSETQ. The CDR3 region has the DNA TGCGCCAGCAGCACCGGTGGGGGCTATACCGGGGAGCTGTTTTTT. Its translation is CASSTGGGYTGELFF.

The V gene is TRBV9, the J gene TRBJ1-2, with D perhaps TRBD1 (6 bases). V lost 0 bases and J lost 5, with 11 bases in between. The CDR3 runs to 14 residues. Germline V gives CDR1 SGDLS, CDR2 YYNGEE. The CDR3 DNA is TGTGCCAGCAGCGTAGACAGGGCAGCATATGGCTACACCTTC. Encoded protein: CASSVDRAAYGYTF. The variable domain in full, with the rest retrieved from reference TRBV9 and TRBJ1-2, is DSGVTQTPKHLITATGQRVTLRCSPRSGDLSVYWYQQSLDQGLQFLIQYYNGEERAKGNILERFSAQQFPDLHSELNLSSLELGDSALYFCASSVDRAAYGYTFGSGTRLTVV.

The rearrangement uses TRBV7-3 and TRBJ1-1; D ambiguous. CDR1 is SGHTA, CDR2 FQGTGA, per germline. The V gene lost 2 bases and the J gene lost 2 bases, with 9 bases spanning the gap. The CDR3 sequence is 14 residues long. The CDR3 loop is CASSLEGGNTEAFF. CDR3 nucleotides: TGTGCCAGCAGCTTAGAGGGTGGAAACACTGAAGCTTTCTTT.

CDR3 DNA sequence: TGTGCCAGCAGCTTAGTGGTGGGGCCGAAAGAGCAGTACTTC. Residues: CASSLVVGPKEQYF. The chain recombines TRBV7-2 with TRBJ2-7, with D perhaps TRBD1 (5 bases). The CDR3 is 14 residues long. CDR1 is SGHTA and CDR2 is FQGNSA in the germline V gene. V was cut by 1 base and J by 7 bases, with 14 bases left in between.

This clone has just a few counts. The chain uses TRBV5-6 and TRBJ2-2; 8 bases line up with TRBD1. Germline V gives CDR1 SGHDT, CDR2 YYEEEE. CDR3 length: 16 amino acids. The ends lost 0 bases at V and 6 bases at J; junction bases unmatched: 7. This chain's CDR3 is CASSLGGRTGPGELFF. The DNA of the CDR3 is TGTGCCAGCAGCTTGGGAGGCCGGACAGGGCCCGGGGAGCTGTTTTTT.

V usage is TRBV19 and J usage is TRBJ1-2; TRBD1 might be the D (5 bases). The CDR3 loop spans 15 amino acids. V shed 3 bases and J shed 0 bases, with 11 bases lying between them. Germline V CDR1 and CDR2: LNHDA, SQIVND (reference sequence). CDR3 nucleotide sequence: TGTGCCAGTAGTATTCCGGGGGGACCTAACTATGGCTACACCTTC. This codes for CASSIPGGPNYGYTF.

The chain has TRBV19 and TRBJ1-1, with 8 bases fitting TRBD1. The V gene end was trimmed by 3 bases and the J gene end by 0 bases; junction bases not matched to a gene: 3. The germline V gene has CDR1 LNHDA and CDR2 SQIVND (reference sequence). The CDR3 totals 15 residues. The DNA of the CDR3 is TGTGCCAGTAGTATCGACAGGGGACTGAACACTGAAGCTTTCTTT. Its translation: CASSIDRGLNTEAFF.

V is TRBV5-1 and J is TRBJ1-1, with a possible D match to TRBD1 (6 bases). The V and J ends lost 3 bases and 10 bases respectively, with 22 bases between them. The CDR3 spans 15 residues. Germline loops: CDR1 SGHRS, CDR2 YFSETQ. For the CDR3, the DNA is TGCGCCAGCAGCTGGACAGACAGGTCAGAAGGACGAGCTTTCTTT. The encoded protein is CASSWTDRSEGRAFF. Variable domain in full (rest from reference TRBV5-1 and TRBJ1-1): KAGVTQTPRYLIKTRGQQVTLSCSPISGHRSVSWYQQTPGQGLQFLFEYFSETQRNKGNFPGRFSGRQFSNSRSEMNVSTLELGDSALYLCASSWTDRSEGRAFFGQGTRLTVV.

The chain carries TRBV18 and TRBJ2-7, with 8 nucleotides matching TRBD1. Germline CDR1 is KGHSH and CDR2 is LQKENI. The CDR3 is 16 residues long. V trimming: 0 bases; J trimming: 1 base; junction bases outside the gene matches: 5. The CDR3 protein is CASSPPKGQGSYEQYF. CDR3 sequence (DNA): TGTGCCAGCTCACCACCGAAAGGACAGGGTTCCTACGAGCAGTACTTC.

This chain links TRBV5-1 with TRBJ1-2; a weak D match, TRBD1 (5 bases). Trimming left V 3 bases short and J 3 bases short, with 15 bases between. Germline V gene sequence: CDR1 SGHRS, CDR2 YFSETQ. CDR3 length: 15 residues. CDR3 coding DNA: TGCGCCAGCAGCTCCGGACATGGGGGGGACTATGGCTACACCTTC. Translating it yields CASSSGHGGDYGYTF.

This clone was seen only once. V and J are TRBV7-2 and TRBJ2-7; 9 bases are a match to TRBD1. The V segment lost 3 bases and the J segment 6 bases; nucleotides outside the gene matches: 3. Germline V gives CDR1 SGHTA, CDR2 FQGNSA. The CDR3 consists of 13 residues. Here the CDR3 DNA reads TGTGCCAGCAGCTTCGACAGGGGGGGCGAGCAGTACTTC. This sequence encodes CASSFDRGGEQYF.

The gene calls are TRBV6-5 and TRBJ1-6; 7 nucleotides align to TRBD1. The CDR3 consists of 13 residues. CDR1 is MNHEY, CDR2 SVGAGI, per germline. V dropped 6 bases and J dropped 10; count of bases not matched to a gene: 6. The CDR3 DNA reads TGTGCCAGCAGACAGGGGTTAGGGTCACCCCTCCACTTT. Amino acids: CASRQGLGSPLHF.